One and the same sample provided the 17 T cell receptor beta chains below, sequenced in a study of tissue T cells after allogeneic stem cell transplantation. Using immunoSEQ multiplex PCR, the repertoire was profiled, and TCRdb retains in-frame clones only, with some absent. The sample holds thousands of clones; 55% are singletons and the top ten take more than 15%. Time point denoted: mouse harvest day 7 after allogeneic transplant. The graft held 10^6 splenic CD5+ T cells and 10^7 T-cell-depleted bone marrow cells. Sequencing input: liver tissue. These TCRs come from a female BALB/c mouse given C57BL/6 T cells with graft-versus-host disease after an allogeneic hematopoietic cell transplant.

The count of this clone is one. Germline and genes: mouse. Coverage ceases 1 residue before the CDR3 finishes, and the germline J gene fills in the end. The rearrangement joins TRBV1 to TRBJ2-5, with D possibly being TRBD1 (6 bases). CDR1 and CDR2 (germline): NSQYPW, LRSPGD (reference sequence). V was shortened by 3 bases and J by 6 bases, with 10 bases between the two germline ends. CDR3 size: 13 residues. The CDR3 spells CTCSARGRDTQYF. The DNA read from the CDR3 is TGCACCTGCAGTGCCAGGGGAAGGGACACCCAGTAC.

Comments on this clone: The germline and genes are mouse ones. Read coverage stops 1 residue before the CDR3 terminus; the germline J gene supplies the remainder. The gene calls are TRBV23 and TRBJ2-4; the D call of TRBD2 is as the table states it, not checked on the DNA. This CDR3 has 13 residues. From germline, CDR1 is KGHTA and CDR2 FQNQQP. The DNA read from the CDR3 is TGCTCCAGCAGTCCGACTAGTCAAAACACCTTGTAC. As protein: CSSSPTSQNTLY. From start to end, the CDR3 is CSSSPTSQNTLYF.

About this clone: Gene names are mouse gene names. The read stops 1 residue short of the end of the CDR3; the missing end is completed from the germline J gene. The chain is built from TRBV24 and TRBJ2-4; TRBD2 agrees at 7 bases. The CDR3 extends over 14 amino acids. The germline V gene has CDR1 KGHTA and CDR2 FRNEEI. Trimming removed 7 bases from V and 1 base from J; junction bases left unmatched: 5. CDR3 DNA (partial): TGTGCCAGCACCCCCGACTGGGGTCAAAACACCTTGTAC. This encodes CASTPDWGQNTLY. The whole CDR3 is CASTPDWGQNTLYF.

As regards this clone: Each gene name is a mouse one. The CDR3 is cut off 1 residue early in the read; its end comes from the germline J gene. This rearrangement joins TRBV5 to TRBJ2-5; 8 nucleotides match TRBD2. V gave up 4 bases and J gave up 5 bases; unmatched junction bases: 11. Germline CDR1 LGHNA, CDR2 YNLKQL (reference sequence). The CDR3 loop spans 16 amino acids. The CDR3 sequence: CASSPKTGDHGDTQYF. The CDR3 DNA, read in part, is TGTGCCAGCAGCCCCAAGACTGGGGACCACGGAGACACCCAGTAC.

Of note for this clone: Each gene name is a mouse one. The observed sequence ends 1 residue before the CDR3 terminus, with the missing tail filled in from the germline J gene. This chain connects TRBV26 to TRBJ1-3; the match to TRBD1 covers 7 bases. V gave up 7 bases and J gave up 0 bases; unmatched junction bases: 3. The CDR3 consists of 14 residues. The germline CDR1 and CDR2 sequences are KGHPV and FQNQEV (reference sequence). This chain's CDR3 is CASTGDSSGNTLYF. CDR3 DNA, as far as it was read: TGTGCCAGCACCGGGGACAGTTCTGGAAATACGCTCTAT.

This clone was detected a few times. Any gene name here is a mouse gene name. The read gets to within 1 residue of the CDR3 end, and the germline J gene fills in the rest. This chain uses TRBV20 with TRBJ1-5; perhaps TRBD1 as D (5 bases). Trimming removed 5 bases from V and 1 base from J, with 9 bases in between. The CDR3 is 13 residues long. Per the germline V gene, CDR1 is GFQATS and CDR2 is STVNSAI. The covered CDR3 bases are TGTGGTGCTTCAGGGCAGAACAACCAGGCTCCGCTT. Amino acid sequence: CGASGQNNQAPL. The full-length CDR3 reads as CGASGQNNQAPLF.

As concerns this clone: Gene names and germline match the mouse. The missing CDR3 end, 1 residue past where the read stops, is filled in from the germline J gene. V and J are TRBV24 and TRBJ1-2, with D hard to call. The length of the CDR3 is 13 residues. V lost 3 bases and J lost 1, with 6 bases in between. In germline, CDR1 is KGHTA, CDR2 FRNEEI. The CDR3 protein is CASSLEGNSDYTF. The DNA read from the CDR3 is TGTGCCAGCAGTCTAGAGGGAAACTCCGACTACACC.

Judged by abundance, this clone is large. Gene names refer to mouse genes. The CDR3 is cut off 1 residue early in the read; its end comes from the germline J gene. The V gene is TRBV19, the J gene TRBJ2-7; unclear D gene. This CDR3 region has 12 residues. With 2 bases removed from V and 6 bases from J, the gap between germline ends came to 9 bases. Germline values: CDR1 FNHDT, CDR2 SITEND (reference sequence). CDR3 sequence reads: CASSMPSLEQYF. The part of the CDR3 DNA that was read is TGTGCCAGCAGTATGCCCAGCCTTGAACAGTAC.

To note about this clone: Mouse names are used for the genes. The CDR3 sequence: CASSPNSAETLYF. The sequenced CDR3 bases are TGTGCCAGCAGTCCGAATAGTGCAGAAACGCTGTAT. The chain combines TRBV26 with TRBJ2-3; D remains ambiguous. The sequence runs out 1 residue before the end of the CDR3; the remainder is reconstructed from the germline J gene. V dropped 4 bases and J dropped 0 bases, with 5 bases sitting between them. Per the germline V gene, CDR1 is KGHPV and CDR2 is FQNQEV (reference sequence). This CDR3 is 13 amino acids long.

Details on this clone: Gene names denote mouse genes. The CDR3 goes on 1 residue after the read ends, and that part is filled in from the germline J gene. The chain combines TRBV13-3 with TRBJ1-1; D is perhaps TRBD1 (5 bases). Germline V gene sequence: CDR1 NNHDY, CDR2 SYVADS. V lost 4 bases, J lost 3 bases, and 10 bases lay in between. The CDR3 runs 13 residues. The sequenced CDR3 bases are TGTGCCAGCAGTCCTCAGGGATACACAGAAGTCTTC. As protein: CASSPQGYTEVF. The whole CDR3 protein reads CASSPQGYTEVFF.

To note about this clone: Gene names denote mouse genes. CDR3 amino acids: CASSSTGGVNTLYF. The part of the CDR3 DNA that was read is TGTGCCAGCAGCTCGACTGGGGGGGTAAACACCTTGTAC. The gene calls are TRBV3 and TRBJ2-4; 11 bases are a match to TRBD2. Read sequence stops 1 residue before the CDR3 end, and the germline J gene provides the missing end. Looked up from germline, CDR1 is SNHLY and CDR2 is FYNGKV (reference sequence). V lost 4 bases and J lost 5; bases outside the gene matches: 2. This CDR3 comprises 14 residues.

The table lists this clone with a count of one. Mouse names are used for the genes. The missing CDR3 end, 1 residue past where the read stops, is filled in from the germline J gene. The V gene is TRBV29, the J gene TRBJ2-3, with TRBD1 identical over 8 bases. The trim removed 6 bases at V and 0 bases at J, leaving 2 bases unmatched. This CDR3 contains 14 residues. The V gene's germline CDR1 is MSHET and CDR2 SYDVDS. The CDR3 is CASRSGGSAETLYF. CDR3 DNA (partial): TGTGCTAGCAGATCAGGGGGCAGTGCAGAAACGCTGTAT. The complete variable domain, with remaining parts taken from reference TRBV29 and TRBJ2-3, reads DMKVTQMPRYLIKRMGENVLLECGQDMSHETMYWYRQDPGLGLQLIYISYDVDSNSEGDIPKGYRVSRKKREHFSLILDSAKTNQTSVYFCASRSGGSAETLYFGSGTRLTVL.

For this clone: Gene names refer to mouse genes. Coverage ceases 1 residue before the CDR3 finishes, and the germline J gene fills in the end. The chain has TRBV3 and TRBJ2-1; no reliable D call. The ends were cut back, 3 bases at V and 5 bases at J, with 8 bases in the middle. From germline, CDR1 is SNHLY and CDR2 FYNGKV (reference sequence). This CDR3 contains 13 residues. The part of the CDR3 DNA that was read is TGTGCCAGCAGCTTGACCCCGGATGCTGAGCAGTTC. Translated, it gives CASSLTPDAEQF. The whole CDR3 protein reads CASSLTPDAEQFF. The variable domain in full, with the rest retrieved from reference TRBV3 and TRBJ2-1, is GPKVLQIPSHQIIDMGQMVTLNCDPVSNHLYFYWYKQILGQQMEFLVNFYNGKVMEKSKLFKDQFSVERPDGSYFTLKIQPTALEDSAVYFCASSLTPDAEQFFGPGTRLTVL.

To note about this clone: The gene names here belong to mouse. The CDR3 goes on 1 residue after the read ends, and that part is filled in from the germline J gene. The chain combines TRBV13-1 with TRBJ2-5; 14 positions match TRBD2. With V trimmed by 2 bases and J by 6 bases, 5 bases remained unmatched. The length of the CDR3 is 16 residues. Germline V gene lookup returns CDR1 NSHNY and CDR2 SYGAGN. CDR3 sequence: CASSEGTGGARDTQYF. CDR3 DNA (partial): TGTGCCAGCAGTGAAGGGACTGGGGGGGCGCGCGACACCCAGTAC.

Only a few counts were recorded for this clone. Gene names are the mouse ones. The DNA ends 1 residue before the CDR3 does, and the rest of the CDR3 is filled in from the germline J gene. This sequence joins TRBV19 and TRBJ1-1; D is possibly TRBD1 (5 bases). CDR1 is FNHDT and CDR2 is SITEND in the germline V gene (reference sequence). The CDR3 runs to 15 residues. Trimming took 1 base from V and 0 from J, leaving 10 bases between them. The DNA read from the CDR3 is TGTGCCAGCAGTATAACCCGGACAACAAACACAGAAGTCTTC. It yields the protein CASSITRTTNTEVF. The full CDR3 sequence reads CASSITRTTNTEVFF.

This clone has only a few counts. Gene labels here are mouse ones. The read ends 1 residue early relative to the CDR3; the germline J gene fills the gap. V and J are TRBV30 and TRBJ1-5; maybe TRBD1 (6 bases). Trimming left V 3 bases short and J 7 bases short, with 7 bases between. This CDR3 has 11 amino acids. CDR1 and CDR2 (germline): SQVVS, ANEGSEA. The CDR3 here is CSSRDSQAPLF. The part of the CDR3 DNA that was read is TGTAGTTCTAGGGACAGTCAGGCTCCGCTT.

Details on this clone: The listed genes are named as in mouse. The sequence runs out 1 residue before the end of the CDR3; the remainder is reconstructed from the germline J gene. The chain recombines TRBV13-2 with TRBJ2-1; TRBD2 is a possible D gene (6 bases). V lost 0 bases to trimming and J lost 1 base, with 14 bases between them. CDR3 length: 17 amino acids. Germline CDR1 and CDR2: NNHNN and SYGAGS (reference sequence). CDR3 sequence: CASGDALGWRNYAEQFF. CDR3 DNA (partial): TGTGCCAGCGGTGATGCCCTGGGGTGGAGGAACTATGCTGAGCAGTTC.